Given below is one TCR beta chain in context. The antigen is not known. Each of the donors was a healthy bone marrow donor. Germline V lookup: CDR1 LNHDA, CDR2 SQIVND (reference sequence). The CDR3 runs to 18 residues. The V and J ends lost 5 bases and 4 bases, in that order; junction bases with no gene match: 15. The PCR made use of 60 Vbeta and 13 Jbeta primers. Only in-frame clones appear in the TCRdb table, and some are missing; sequencing was by immunoSEQ multiplex PCR. This sample has 100,000 to 150,000 clones, with roughly 80% found just once. The sample originates from a study of cytomegalovirus exposure and HLA in healthy donors. Background on the study: As an earlier analysis found, some 180 million T cells yielded over 95 million unique TCR beta sequences.

Study-level results: The authors later found TCR association rates varying by HLA locus, with DRB1 most and HLA-C fewest.

The specimen sequenced was PBMCs. The J gene is TRBJ2-1, the V gene TRBV19; TRBD2 agrees at 9 bases. The receptor was isolated from a man aged 18-30 years in good health and CMV-seropositive. The CDR3 sequence is CASSLPGLAGGPYNEQFF. CDR3 DNA sequence: TGTGCCAGTAGTCTGCCAGGGCTCGCGGGGGGGCCTTACAATGAGCAGTTCTTC.